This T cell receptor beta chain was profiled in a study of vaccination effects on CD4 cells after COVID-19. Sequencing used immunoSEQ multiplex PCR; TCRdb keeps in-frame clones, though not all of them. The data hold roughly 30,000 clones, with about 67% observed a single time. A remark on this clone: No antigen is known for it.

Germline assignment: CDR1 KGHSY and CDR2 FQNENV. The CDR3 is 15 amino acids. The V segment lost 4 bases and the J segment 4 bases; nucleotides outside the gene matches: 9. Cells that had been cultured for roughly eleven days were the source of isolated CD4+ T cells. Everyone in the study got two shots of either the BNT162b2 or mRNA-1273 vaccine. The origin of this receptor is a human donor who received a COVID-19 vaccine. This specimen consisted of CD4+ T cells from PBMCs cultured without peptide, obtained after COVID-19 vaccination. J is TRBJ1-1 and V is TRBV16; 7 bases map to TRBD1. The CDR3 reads CASSPPIQGFTEAFF. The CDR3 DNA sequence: TGTGCCAGCAGCCCACCTATACAGGGGTTCACTGAAGCTTTCTTT.